These 20 T cell receptor beta chains came from one sample sequenced in a study of blood T cell repertoires in COVID-19. The data were produced by immunoSEQ multiplex PCR, yet TCRdb's version contains in-frame clones alone and is incomplete. Of hundreds of thousands of clones in the sample, approximately 90% were seen once. Specimen: peripheral blood. These receptors all stem from a woman in her forties or fifties with COVID-19, enrolled during active disease.

Only a few counts were recorded for this clone. V is TRBV6-5 and J is TRBJ1-5; D gene unclear. The ends were cut back, 7 bases at V and 0 bases at J, with 10 bases in the middle. The CDR3 runs 14 residues. The germline CDR1 and CDR2 sequences are MNHEY and SVGAGI. The CDR3 DNA follows: TGTGCCAGCAAGACGCCTAGTAGCAATCAGCCCCAGCATTTT. This codes for CASKTPSSNQPQHF.

The chain carries TRBV5-1 and TRBJ1-4, with TRBD1 as a possible D gene (6 bases). In germline, CDR1 is SGHRS, CDR2 YFSETQ. The CDR3 spans 15 residues. The V end was cut by 6 bases, the J end by 0 bases, with 12 bases between. CDR3 loop: CASKRTVATNEKLFF. Here the CDR3 DNA reads TGCGCCAGCAAGAGGACAGTTGCAACTAATGAAAAACTGTTTTTT.

The chain recombines TRBV6-6 with TRBJ1-1, with a tentative D call TRBD1 (6 bases). Germline V lookup: CDR1 MNHNY, CDR2 SVGAGI (reference sequence). The V and J ends lost 7 bases and 4 bases respectively, with 13 bases between them. This CDR3 is 13 amino acids long. The CDR3 reads CASIGQSRTEAFF. CDR3 in DNA: TGTGCCAGCATTGGACAGTCCCGCACTGAAGCTTTCTTT.

This chain connects TRBV7-9 to TRBJ2-3, with 8 positions matching TRBD1. The germline V gene has CDR1 SEHNR and CDR2 FQNEAQ (reference sequence). Losses at the gene ends were 5 bases for V and 4 bases for J; bases not matched to a gene: 14. This CDR3 is 17 amino acids long. The CDR3 sequence is CASSGPPGQAPPDTQYF. In nucleotides, the CDR3 is TGTGCCAGCAGCGGACCTCCGGGACAGGCCCCCCCAGATACGCAGTATTTT.

The rearrangement joins TRBV29-1 to TRBJ2-7, with TRBD1 identical over 7 bases. Per germline, CDR1 SQVTM and CDR2 ANQGSEA. The CDR3 has 12 amino acids. V lost 7 bases and J lost 2; bases outside the gene matches: 5. CDR3 amino acids: CSARDSTYEQYF. The CDR3 bases are TGCAGCGCTCGGGACAGTACCTACGAGCAGTACTTC.

V is TRBV2 and J is TRBJ2-3; no clear D. V was shortened by 2 bases and J by 3 bases, with 12 bases between the two germline ends. The CDR3 has 15 amino acids. Germline assignment: CDR1 SNHLY and CDR2 FYNNEI. The DNA of the CDR3 is TGTGCCAGCAGTGAAAGACAAATGGGTACAGATACGCAGTATTTT. Translating gives CASSERQMGTDTQYF. The whole variable domain, filled in from reference TRBV2 and TRBJ2-3, reads EPEVTQTPSHQVTQMGQEVILRCVPISNHLYFYWYRQILGQKVEFLVSFYNNEISEKSEIFDDQFSVERPDGSNFTLKIRSTKLEDSAMYFCASSERQMGTDTQYFGPGTRLTVL.

V usage is TRBV11-2 and J usage is TRBJ1-1; no clear D. The ends were cut back, 1 base at V and 0 bases at J, with 9 bases in the middle. The CDR3 contains 15 residues. Germline V gene data show CDR1 as SGHAT and CDR2 as FQNNGV. CDR3 amino acids: CASSLGARLNTEAFF. In DNA form, the CDR3 reads TGTGCCAGCAGCTTAGGGGCGCGTCTGAACACTGAAGCTTTCTTT.

This clone was seen more than once but under ten times. J is TRBJ2-7 and V is TRBV9; 8 bases fit TRBD1. Germline V CDR1 and CDR2: SGDLS, YYNGEE. The CDR3 runs to 14 residues. V lost 0 bases to trimming and J lost 7 bases; unmatched junction nucleotides: 6. The CDR3 loop is CASSVGLDRDEQYF. The CDR3 DNA reads as TGTGCCAGCAGCGTAGGGCTGGACAGGGATGAGCAGTACTTC.

This chain joins TRBV24-1 and TRBJ2-2; no definite D call. The CDR3 length is 13 residues. Between the trimmed V and J ends, which lost 4 bases and 7 bases, there was a span of 9 bases. Per the germline V gene, CDR1 is KGHDR and CDR2 is SFDVKD. CDR3 residues: CATSDDNFGELFF. As DNA, the CDR3 is TGTGCCACCAGTGACGACAATTTCGGGGAGCTGTTTTTT.

The chain employs TRBV11-2 and TRBJ2-7; D may be TRBD2 (5 bases). CDR3 length equals 15 residues. Germline CDR1 SGHAT, CDR2 FQNNGV. Trimming removed 4 bases from V and 0 bases from J, with 13 bases in between. Written as DNA, the CDR3 is TGTGCCAGCAGCTATAGGACTTTCCTCTCCTACGAGCAGTACTTC. Translating gives CASSYRTFLSYEQYF. The whole variable domain, filled in from reference TRBV11-2 and TRBJ2-7, reads EAGVAQSPRYKIIEKRQSVAFWCNPISGHATLYWYQQILGQGPKLLIQFQNNGVVDDSQLPKDRFSAERLKGVDSTLKIQPAKLEDSAVYLCASSYRTFLSYEQYFGPGTRLTVT.

This chain connects TRBV28 to TRBJ2-2; D might be TRBD2 (5 bases). Germline V gene sequence: CDR1 MDHEN, CDR2 SYDVKM. V was trimmed by 4 bases and J by 8 bases, leaving 14 bases between them. The CDR3 is made up of 14 amino acids. CDR3 in amino acids: CASSSPSTFGELFF. The CDR3 DNA reads as TGTGCCAGCAGTTCTCCTAGCACATTTGGGGAGCTGTTTTTT.

The J gene is TRBJ1-6, the V gene TRBV11-3, with 10 bases that match TRBD1. The CDR3 is 15 residues long. V was clipped by 5 bases and J by 8 bases; unmatched bases: 6. Germline V lookup: CDR1 SGHNT, CDR2 YENEEA. CDR3 nucleotide sequence: TGTGCCAGCAGCCAGGTCGGGACAGGGGATTCACCCCTCCACTTT. Translation: CASSQVGTGDSPLHF.

This sequence joins TRBV11-2 and TRBJ2-1; D gene uncertain. The CDR3 totals 15 residues. Per germline, CDR1 SGHAT and CDR2 FQNNGV. Trimming took 2 bases from V and 4 from J, leaving 12 bases between them. CDR3 sequence: CASSLLQSSYNEQFF. Written as DNA, the CDR3 is TGTGCCAGCAGCTTACTCCAGTCTTCGTACAATGAGCAGTTCTTC.

This chain links TRBV14 with TRBJ1-2, with D perhaps TRBD1 (6 bases). Deletions cut 0 bases from V and 6 bases from J, with 11 bases between. Germline assignment: CDR1 SGHDN and CDR2 FVKESK. The CDR3 length is 14 residues. CDR3 sequence: CASSQDWAGDGYTF. CDR3 DNA sequence: TGTGCCAGCAGCCAAGATTGGGCAGGGGATGGCTACACCTTC.

This chain connects TRBV6-1 to TRBJ2-1, with 8 bases aligning to TRBD1. This CDR3 spans 20 amino acids. The trim removed 2 bases at V and 0 bases at J, leaving 15 bases unmatched. Germline V CDR1 and CDR2: MNHNS, SASEGT. The CDR3, as DNA: TGTGCCAGCAGTGAACCCGGACAGGGCCAACGTCGGGGCTCCTACAATGAGCAGTTCTTC. Amino acid sequence: CASSEPGQGQRRGSYNEQFF.

The chain recombines TRBV5-5 with TRBJ1-2, with 7 positions matching TRBD1. The J segment lost 4 bases and the V segment lost 2 bases, leaving 14 bases of the junction unmatched. Germline CDR1 and CDR2: SGHKS and YYEKEE (reference sequence). The CDR3 covers 17 residues. CDR3 DNA sequence: TGTGCCAGCAGCTTCAGTCCTGACAGGGCCGACGGCTATGGCTACACCTTC. Its translation is CASSFSPDRADGYGYTF. Variable domain in full (rest from reference TRBV5-5 and TRBJ1-2): DAGVTQSPTHLIKTRGQQVTLRCSPISGHKSVSWYQQVLGQGPQFIFQYYEKEERGRGNFPDRFSARQFPNYSSELNVNALLLGDSALYLCASSFSPDRADGYGYTFGSGTRLTVV.

The chain has TRBV11-2 and TRBJ1-2, with TRBD1 matching over 7 bases. Germline CDR1 and CDR2: SGHAT and FQNNGV. This CDR3 region has 13 residues. V was pared by 5 bases and J by 4 bases, with 4 bases of the junction left unmatched. The CDR3 DNA sequence: TGTGCCAGCAGCCCGGGACAGACCTATGGCTACACCTTC. Translation: CASSPGQTYGYTF.

This clone appeared a single time. V and J are TRBV6-5 and TRBJ1-1; D remains ambiguous. The CDR3 has 14 residues. V lost 6 bases, J lost 7 bases, and 18 bases lay in between. Germline V gives CDR1 MNHEY, CDR2 SVGAGI. CDR3 amino acids: CASRNRREAGEAFF. For the CDR3, the DNA is TGTGCCAGCAGGAATCGTAGGGAGGCGGGTGAAGCTTTCTTT.

This clone has a handful of counts. The chain is built from TRBV7-3 and TRBJ1-2, with 8 positions matching TRBD1. There are 13 residues in the CDR3. V was pared by 5 bases and J by 7 bases, with 6 bases of the junction left unmatched. Per germline, CDR1 SGHTA and CDR2 FQGTGA. DNA for the CDR3: TGTGCCAGCAGCCCGGGACAGGCGCGTGGCTACACCTTC. Protein product: CASSPGQARGYTF.

The chain is built from TRBV5-1 and TRBJ2-1, with 10 bases identical to TRBD2. Germline values: CDR1 SGHRS, CDR2 YFSETQ. This CDR3 is built from 16 residues. V lost 1 base, J lost 2 bases, and 3 bases stayed unmatched. Written as DNA, the CDR3 is TGCGCCAGCAGCTTGCGGAGCGGGGGGGCCTACAATGAGCAGTTCTTC. Its protein product is CASSLRSGGAYNEQFF.